One and the same sample provided the 12 T cell receptor beta chains below, sequenced in a study of cytomegalovirus exposure and HLA in healthy donors. Use of 60 Vbeta and 13 Jbeta primers characterized the PCR. Using immunoSEQ multiplex PCR, the repertoire was profiled, and TCRdb retains in-frame clones only, with some absent. The data hold approximately 190,000 clones, with about 86% observed a single time. Material: PBMCs. The receptor source for this set is a man aged 40-49 years in good health and CMV-seropositive.

With regard to this clone: Other DNA sequences within the sample encode an identical CDR3. The chain links TRBV18 to TRBJ1-5; D is possibly TRBD1 (5 bases). V was pared by 2 bases and J by 0 bases, with 5 bases between. The germline V gene has CDR1 KGHSH and CDR2 LQKENI. The CDR3 has 14 residues. CDR3 in amino acids: CASSPDSSNQPQHF. For the CDR3, the DNA is TGTGCCAGCTCACCAGACAGTAGCAATCAGCCCCAGCATTTT.

The chain links TRBV4-2 to TRBJ2-1; tentative D call: TRBD1 (6 bases). With 1 base removed from V and 5 bases from J, the gap between germline ends came to 15 bases. CDR1 is LGHNA, CDR2 YNFKEQ, per germline. This CDR3 is built from 16 residues. The CDR3 DNA sequence: TGTGCCAGCAGCCAAGCAGGGGCGGGTTCGGACAATGAGCAGTTCTTC. Its protein product is CASSQAGAGSDNEQFF.

The chain combines TRBV2 with TRBJ2-2, with 8 bases identical to TRBD2. Trimming removed 11 bases from V and 3 bases from J; junction bases left unmatched: 8. There are 14 residues in the CDR3. Germline-derived CDR1 and CDR2 are SNHLY and FYNNEI. The CDR3 sequence is CAASGLGDTGELFF. Written as DNA, the CDR3 is TGTGCCGCGTCGGGACTAGGGGACACCGGGGAGCTGTTTTTT.

The rearrangement joins TRBV10-2 to TRBJ2-5; 10 nucleotides line up with TRBD2. The junction had 8 bases not matched to a gene; V was cut back by 3 bases and J by 4 bases. In germline, CDR1 is WSHSY, CDR2 SAAADI. The length of the CDR3 is 16 residues. The chain's CDR3 is CASSDKASGSIETQYF. In DNA form, the CDR3 reads TGCGCCAGCAGTGATAAGGCTAGCGGGAGTATAGAGACCCAGTACTTC.

V gene TRBV4-3 combines with J gene TRBJ1-1; D not resolved. The CDR3 contains 12 residues. The germline CDR1 and CDR2 sequences are LGHNA and YSLEER. Between the trimmed V and J ends, which lost 3 bases and 3 bases, there was a span of 5 bases. The CDR3 sequence: CASSQGYTEAFF. CDR3 sequence (DNA): TGCGCCAGCAGCCAGGGCTACACTGAAGCTTTCTTT.

This sequence joins TRBV5-4 and TRBJ2-1; 11 positions agree with TRBD2. Germline V gives CDR1 SGHNT, CDR2 YYREEE (reference sequence). V gave up 0 bases and J gave up 7 bases; unmatched junction bases: 3. The CDR3 is 15 residues long. The CDR3, as DNA: TGTGCCAGCAGCTTGGCGACTAGCGGGGTAAATGAGCAGTTCTTC. It yields the protein CASSLATSGVNEQFF.

The chain joins TRBV11-3 to TRBJ2-3; D may be TRBD2 (6 bases). Germline CDR1 SGHNT, CDR2 YENEEA. The CDR3 is made up of 13 amino acids. V was trimmed by 5 bases and J by 2 bases, leaving 8 bases between them. Here the CDR3 reads CASSRDFTDTQYF. The CDR3 DNA sequence: TGTGCCAGCAGCCGGGACTTCACAGATACGCAGTATTTT.

Here the CDR3 DNA reads TGCGCCAGCAGCCCGGGACTAGTCGTAGCCGGGGAGCTGTTTTTT. It codes for CASSPGLVVAGELFF. The genes are TRBV4-1 and TRBJ2-2, with 8 positions matching TRBD2. The J segment lost 6 bases and the V segment lost 4 bases, leaving 7 bases of the junction unmatched. The CDR3 loop spans 15 amino acids. Germline assignment: CDR1 MGHRA and CDR2 YSYEKL.

This chain joins TRBV20-1 and TRBJ1-4; tentative D call: TRBD1 (5 bases). Germline V gives CDR1 DFQATT, CDR2 SNEGSKA (reference sequence). CDR3 length: 11 residues. V lost 7 bases and J 6 bases, leaving 9 bases between the germline ends. CDR3 DNA: TGCAGTGTGAAGGGGTATGAAAAACTGTTTTTT. Protein sequence: CSVKGYEKLFF.

J is TRBJ1-2 and V is TRBV6-1; possible D gene TRBD1, 5 bases. The CDR3 has 12 residues. Trimming removed 6 bases from V and 1 base from J, with 6 bases in between. Germline-derived CDR1 and CDR2 are MNHNS and SASEGT. CDR3 amino acids: CASRQGNYGYTF. In nucleotides, the CDR3 is TGTGCCAGCAGGCAGGGTAACTATGGCTACACCTTC.

The table lists this clone with a few counts. V gene TRBV4-1 combines with J gene TRBJ1-3; D is ambiguous. There are 15 residues in the CDR3. V lost 4 bases and J lost 0, with 10 bases in between. CDR1 and CDR2 from the germline V gene are MGHRA and YSYEKL. CDR3 sequence (DNA): TGCGCCAGCAGCCCCCGGTCGGTCTCTGGAAACACCATATATTTT. Translating it yields CASSPRSVSGNTIYF.

The chain couples TRBV29-1 to TRBJ2-7; 9 nucleotides line up with TRBD1. CDR1 is SQVTM and CDR2 is ANQGSEA in the germline V gene. Trimming removed 8 bases from V and 8 bases from J; junction bases left unmatched: 13. The CDR3 contains 13 residues. CDR3 in DNA: TGCAGCACTGCCCGGGACAGGGATTCACAGCAGTACTTC. The encoded protein is CSTARDRDSQQYF.